These 15 T cell receptor beta chains were sequenced from one sample in a study of T cells in Graves' hyperthyroidism and ophthalmopathy. RNA transcripts yielded amplified TCR beta CDR3 regions. Initially, a first-round RT-PCR of the TCR CDR3 employed the HTBI primer set. One entry per CDR3 protein, called by TCRdb with MiXCR from the multiplex PCR reads. This sample has some 300,000 distinct CDR3 sequences, with roughly 18% found just once. The specimen sequenced was blood. Receptors were obtained from a man aged 45-65 years with Graves' ophthalmopathy.

V gene TRBV12-3 or TRBV12-4 combines with J gene TRBJ1-3, with TRBD1 matching 7 bases. Losses at the gene ends were 6 bases for V and 4 bases for J; bases not matched to a gene: 0. The CDR3 has 12 amino acids. The CDR3 spells CASRQGGNTIYF. The CDR3 DNA reads TGTGCCAGCAGACAGGGGGGAAACACCATATATTTT.

The chain carries TRBV18 and TRBJ2-1; no clear D gene. V was cut by 0 bases and J by 9 bases, with 18 bases left in between. The CDR3 extends over 16 amino acids. Germline V CDR1 and CDR2: KGHSH, LQKENI. CDR3 region: CASSPPLRRRDPEQFF. The DNA for the CDR3 is TGTGCCAGCTCACCACCACTACGACGGAGAGACCCTGAGCAGTTCTTC.

The table lists this clonotype with many counts. This chain uses TRBV12-3 or TRBV12-4 with TRBJ1-3, with 10 bases lining up with TRBD1. The CDR3 contains 14 residues. Trimming took 6 bases from V and 3 from J; bases not matched to a gene: 2. The CDR3 DNA follows: TGTGCCAGCAGGACAGGGGGCGGTGGAAACACCATATATTTT. Its protein product is CASRTGGGGNTIYF.

The chain links TRBV10-3 to TRBJ1-3; 7 bases fit TRBD1. Per the germline V gene, CDR1 is ENHRY and CDR2 is SYGVKD. The CDR3 is 16 residues long. The V and J ends lost 0 bases and 0 bases, in that order; junction bases with no gene match: 2. The CDR3 DNA follows: TGTGCCATCAGTGAGTCGGACAGGCCCTCTGGAAACACCATATATTTT. Translating gives CAISESDRPSGNTIYF.

This clonotype turned up a few times. The chain has TRBV5-1 and TRBJ2-7; no reliable D call. The germline CDR1 and CDR2 sequences are SGHRS and YFSETQ. The CDR3 extends over 13 amino acids. Between the trimmed V and J ends, which lost 7 bases and 1 base, there was a span of 12 bases. CDR3 amino acids: CASRRKLSYEQYF. In DNA form, the CDR3 reads TGCGCCAGCCGACGCAAGCTATCCTACGAGCAGTACTTC.

At least ten counts were recorded for this clonotype. The V and J genes are TRBV7-9 and TRBJ1-1; the D gene is possibly TRBD1 (5 bases). The CDR3 totals 14 residues. Germline CDR1 is SEHNR and CDR2 is FQNEAQ (reference sequence). Trimming removed 5 bases at V and 1 base at J, with 11 bases between. CDR3: CASSRGSSNTEAFF. In nucleotides, the CDR3 is TGTGCCAGCAGCCGGGGGTCGTCGAACACTGAAGCTTTCTTT.

The chain employs TRBV7-9 and TRBJ2-7; no firm D call. CDR1 is SEHNR and CDR2 is FQNEAQ in the germline V gene (reference sequence). Trimming removed 4 bases from V and 2 bases from J, with 12 bases in between. The CDR3 runs 14 residues. The CDR3 protein is CASSSPVSPYEQYF. The CDR3 region has the DNA TGTGCCAGCAGCTCCCCGGTGTCACCCTACGAGCAGTACTTC.

In this sample, this clonotype turned up many times. The chain uses TRBV20-1 and TRBJ2-7; 8 positions match TRBD2. V dropped 1 base and J dropped 5; count of bases not matched to a gene: 10. Germline V CDR1 and CDR2: DFQATT, SNEGSKA (reference sequence). There are 15 residues in the CDR3. As DNA, the CDR3 is TGCAGTGCTAGAGCGCCTAGCGACGGGAGGGACGAGCAGTACTTC. Translating gives CSARAPSDGRDEQYF.

This clonotype showed up just a few times. The chain is built from TRBV28 and TRBJ1-1; possibly TRBD1 for D (6 bases). Trimming pared 5 bases from V and 5 bases from J, leaving 21 bases between. The germline V gene encodes CDR1 MDHEN and CDR2 SYDVKM. The CDR3 has 16 residues. The CDR3, as DNA: TGTGCCAGCAGTCCCCCACAGGGAGGGGGGAGGACTGAAGCTTTCTTT. Translation gives CASSPPQGGGRTEAFF. Looking up the rest from reference TRBV28 and TRBJ1-1 gives the full variable domain: DVKVTQSSRYLVKRTGEKVFLECVQDMDHENMFWYRQDPGLGLRLIYFSYDVKMKEKGDIPEGYSVSREKKERFSLILESASTNQTSMYLCASSPPQGGGRTEAFFGQGTRLTVV.

A few counts support this clonotype. The chain has TRBV6-1 and TRBJ2-7, with 9 positions matching TRBD2. With V trimmed by 5 bases and J by 6 bases, 11 bases remained unmatched. The germline gives CDR1 MNHNS, CDR2 SASEGT. This CDR3 contains 15 residues. The CDR3 DNA is TGTGCCAGCAGTTTAGGTAGCGGGAGCGTCGTCGAGCAGTACTTC. Its protein is CASSLGSGSVVEQYF.

This clonotype was observed a handful of times. Relative to the germline gene, one junction end is altered; a read error may explain this. The chain recombines TRBV5-1 with TRBJ2-1; D is unclear. The germline V gene encodes CDR1 SGHRS and CDR2 YFSETQ. The CDR3 contains 14 residues. The CDR3 reads CASSLYSASNKQFF. The CDR3 nucleotides are TGCGCCAGCAGCTTGTACTCAGCGTCCAATAAGCAGTTCTTC.

This clonotype has a count of ten or more. This CDR3 reads CSARTVAGRGNEQFF. Written as DNA, the CDR3 is TGCAGTGCTAGAACGGTAGCGGGACGGGGCAATGAGCAGTTCTTC. The chain combines TRBV20-1 with TRBJ2-1; the match to TRBD2 covers 8 bases. Per the germline V gene, CDR1 is DFQATT and CDR2 is SNEGSKA (reference sequence). This CDR3 has 15 residues. V dropped 2 bases and J dropped 6; count of bases not matched to a gene: 9.

The sample holds many counts of this clonotype. The J gene is TRBJ2-1, the V gene TRBV24-1; D is possibly TRBD2 (5 bases). The CDR3 has 16 amino acids. The V end was cut by 0 bases, the J end by 1 base, with 9 bases between. CDR1 is KGHDR and CDR2 is SFDVKD in the germline V gene. The CDR3 DNA is TGTGCCACCAGTGATTTGCCCCGGGGATCCTACAATGAGCAGTTCTTC. It specifies CATSDLPRGSYNEQFF.

This sequence joins TRBV2 and TRBJ2-1; TRBD2 matches 16 bases. Germline lookup yields CDR1 SNHLY and CDR2 FYNNEI. V was pared by 3 bases and J by 0 bases, with 8 bases of the junction left unmatched. The CDR3 has 20 residues. The CDR3 here is CASSDPGLAGGRSSYNEQFF. The DNA of the CDR3 is TGTGCCAGCAGTGACCCGGGACTAGCGGGAGGGCGGAGCTCCTACAATGAGCAGTTCTTC.

The gene calls are TRBV2 and TRBJ2-4, with 7 bases that match TRBD2. J gave up 1 base and V 6 bases, and 18 bases lay outside the gene matches. From germline, CDR1 is SNHLY and CDR2 FYNNEI. The CDR3 is made up of 19 amino acids. CDR3 bases: TGTGCCAGCAGCCCCCACAGCGGGAAGTGGGACTTGGCCAAAAACATTCAGTACTTC. Protein: CASSPHSGKWDLAKNIQYF.